This T cell receptor (beta chain) appears in the sequencing data of a study of shared clonotypes between healthy human individuals. Study in general: A donor's plate count was three for CD4 naive and three for CD4 memory; CD8 naive had two and CD8 memory one. General study points: Relative to memory subsets, naive subsets generally showed larger estimated richness.

This CDR3 comprises 15 residues. Per the germline V gene, CDR1 is SGHTA and CDR2 is FQGNSA. Trimming stripped 5 bases from V and 3 bases from J, with 17 bases between. There were only Caucasian adults among the donors, and all lived in Nashville, Tennessee. On this clone itself: No antigen is known for it.

Study processing details: ImmunoSEQ output lacked quality scores and full-length reads, limiting matched filtering. Some clones are missing from TCRdb's copy, which holds only in-frame ones; the method was immunoSEQ multiplex PCR. The DNA was the basis for D and trimming; V, J and clone size are from that table. The data show about 1.1 million clones, more than 75% seen once. The sequenced sample consisted of memory CD4+ T cells from PBMCs. The sample's subset: CD45RA-negative fraction. The source is a man between 18 and 35 years old in good health. Some clones in this sample may be carry-over from other donors' samples. This sequence joins TRBV7-2 and TRBJ2-7; D is possibly TRBD2 (6 bases). The DNA for the CDR3 is TGTGCCAGCAGCAATACCCCGGGGGAAAGCTACGAGCAGTACTTC. Its protein product is CASSNTPGESYEQYF.